This T cell receptor (beta chain) was observed in a study of T cell repertoires in cytomegalovirus infection. At the level of the study: Public TCR beta signatures indicated both CMV infection and matching HLA type.

The CDR3 runs to 14 residues. V lost 4 bases and J lost 4, with 14 bases in between. Per the germline V gene, CDR1 is SGHVS and CDR2 is FQNEAQ. This clonotype was counted a few times. The antigen is not known. Each CDR3 protein is one row after TCRdb ran MiXCR on the reads. The sample gives fewer than 850,000 distinct CDR3 sequences, roughly 29% of which show up once; 13% is in the top ten. Study-level results: Dominant in the ex vivo response were TCR beta clonotypes restricted by HLA-C and specific for CMV.

This clonotype was sampled from a human donor in good health (CMV status not recorded). Some clones in this sample may be carry-over from other donors' samples. The V call is TRBV7-8, the J call TRBJ2-7; tentative D call: TRBD1 (5 bases). The source was cultured CD8+ T cells from PBMCs, collected from culture after CMV antigen stimulation. The DNA of the CDR3 is TGTGCCAGCAGCTCCGATGGGGCTCGATACGAGCAGTACTTC. Protein product: CASSSDGARYEQYF.